Listed here are 27 T cell receptor beta chains from one sample, sequenced in a study of blood T cells in healthy people across ages. A second about 6 to 11 cycle PCR used barcoded and J-beta primers. TCRdb independently ran MiXCR on the 5' RACE reads; one entry per CDR3 protein. The sample lists fewer than 2 million distinct CDR3 sequences, approximately 39% occurring once. Sequences were obtained from blood. These receptors came from a human donor in good health.

This clonotype was seen a few times. The V call is TRBV5-5, the J call TRBJ1-2; D is unresolved. Germline V gene lookup returns CDR1 SGHKS and CDR2 YYEKEE (reference sequence). The germline V and J ends were trimmed by 7 bases and 4 bases, with 17 bases remaining between them. This CDR3 comprises 14 residues. The CDR3 is CASAVPAPSYGYTF. CDR3 in DNA: TGTGCCAGCGCAGTGCCAGCGCCTTCCTATGGCTACACCTTC.

The table lists this clonotype with a few counts. An end of the junction does not agree with germline; a read error may underlie this. This chain links TRBV10-3 with TRBJ1-1, with D maybe TRBD1 (6 bases). Germline assignment: CDR1 ENHRY and CDR2 SYGVKD. CDR3 length equals 15 residues. CDR3 sequence reads: CDISEYGGRITEAFF. CDR3 nucleotides: TGTGACATCAGTGAGTACGGGGGCCGGATCACTGAAGCTTTCTTT.

V usage is TRBV5-1 and J usage is TRBJ2-2; TRBD2 might be the D (6 bases). Germline-derived CDR1 and CDR2 are SGHRS and YFSETQ. The CDR3 spans 16 residues. With 2 bases removed from V and 2 bases from J, the gap between germline ends came to 13 bases. The CDR3: CASSFQGGSNTGELFF. CDR3 DNA sequence: TGCGCCAGCAGCTTTCAAGGAGGGAGTAACACCGGGGAGCTGTTTTTT.

This clonotype turned up a few times. J is TRBJ2-1 and V is TRBV5-1; 9 nucleotides align to TRBD1. Germline loops: CDR1 SGHRS, CDR2 YFSETQ. This CDR3 comprises 15 residues. The junction had 4 bases not matched to a gene; V was cut back by 2 bases and J by 4 bases. This chain's CDR3 is CASSLQGAEYNEQFF. DNA of the CDR3: TGCGCCAGCAGCTTACAGGGGGCCGAATACAATGAGCAGTTCTTC.

This clonotype was picked up a small number of times. This chain joins TRBV5-1 and TRBJ1-6; tentative D call: TRBD1 (5 bases). Germline lookup yields CDR1 SGHRS and CDR2 YFSETQ. CDR3 length: 13 residues. V was trimmed by 0 bases and J by 10 bases, leaving 8 bases between them. For the CDR3, the DNA is TGCGCCAGCAGCTTGGGGGACCAGTCACCCCTCCACTTT. Amino acid sequence: CASSLGDQSPLHF.

Regarding this clonotype: As the CDR3 is not closed by the conserved phenylalanine or tryptophan, this likely results from a read error. This chain uses TRBV13 with TRBJ1-6; no definite D call. CDR3 length: 14 residues. CDR1 is PRHDT and CDR2 is FYEKMQ in the germline V gene (reference sequence). V was clipped by 5 bases and J by 5 bases, with 10 bases between them. The CDR3 here is CASSLQENNSPLHL. The CDR3 DNA reads TGTGCCAGCAGCCTTCAGGAAAATAATTCACCCCTCCACCTT.

About this clonotype itself: Relative to the germline gene, one junction end is altered; a read error may explain this. J is TRBJ1-5 and V is TRBV10-3; possible D gene TRBD1, 6 bases. Germline values: CDR1 ENHRY, CDR2 SYGVKD. The CDR3 totals 15 residues. DNA for the CDR3: TGTGCCATCAGTGAGGGACAGCTAGCTAATCAGTCCCAGCATTTT. This codes for CAISEGQLANQSQHF.

This chain links TRBV12-3 or TRBV12-4 with TRBJ2-5; 7 nucleotides agree with TRBD2. The DNA end lines up better with TRBJ2-7; the J call may be wrong. This CDR3 has 13 amino acids. CDR3 sequence reads: CASPGGVAYEQYF. The CDR3 DNA reads TGTGCCAGCCCTGGGGGGGTAGCCTACGAGCAGTACTTC.

This clonotype turned up a few times. The chain has TRBV27 and TRBJ2-1, with TRBD2 matching 11 bases. The germline V gene encodes CDR1 MNHEY and CDR2 SMNVEV (reference sequence). V shed 1 base, J shed 6 bases, and the junction held 5 bases outside the gene matches. The CDR3 totals 16 residues. CDR3: CASSLLASGGFNEQFF. CDR3 in DNA: TGTGCCAGCAGTTTATTGGCTAGCGGGGGGTTCAATGAGCAGTTCTTC.

This clonotype has just a few counts. V is TRBV20-1 and J is TRBJ1-1; 8 bases line up with TRBD1. The CDR3 runs 13 residues. Germline V lookup: CDR1 DFQATT, CDR2 SNEGSKA (reference sequence). The ends lost 1 base at V and 7 bases at J; junction bases unmatched: 5. The DNA for the CDR3 is TGCAGTGCTAGAGTGACAGGGGAGATTGAAGCTTTCTTT. It codes for CSARVTGEIEAFF.

Comments on this clonotype: One junction end disagrees with the germline gene, perhaps due to a read error. The genes are TRBV12-3 or TRBV12-4 and TRBJ2-3; D uncertain. The CDR3 has 12 residues. The CDR3 coding sequence is TGTGCCAGCAGAGTGGAAGGAGATGCGCAGTATTTT. It specifies CASRVEGDAQYF.

This clonotype was detected only a few times. V is TRBV5-4 and J is TRBJ1-1; no clear D gene. Trimming left V 1 base short and J 1 base short, with 11 bases between. CDR3 size: 15 residues. CDR1 and CDR2 (germline): SGHNT, YYREEE (reference sequence). The DNA for the CDR3 is TGTGCCAGCAGCTTGTCGTCACAGCCGAACACTGAAGCTTTCTTT. Protein sequence: CASSLSSQPNTEAFF.

The gene calls are TRBV5-1 and TRBJ2-3; no firm D call. Trimming stripped 0 bases from V and 6 bases from J, with 20 bases between. The CDR3 extends over 17 amino acids. CDR1 and CDR2 (germline): SGHRS, YFSETQ. CDR3 residues: CASSLVVGHLELDTQYF. DNA for the CDR3: TGCGCCAGCAGCTTGGTCGTAGGGCACTTGGAGTTGGATACGCAGTATTTT.

The V and J genes are TRBV12-3 or TRBV12-4 and TRBJ1-1, with TRBD1 matching 7 bases. The junction had 5 bases not matched to a gene; V was cut back by 1 base and J by 6 bases. The CDR3 runs to 14 residues. For the CDR3, the DNA is TGTGCCAGCAGTTTAGACAGGGGCGACGCTGAAGCTTTCTTT. As protein: CASSLDRGDAEAFF.

This clonotype came up a few times. The rearrangement uses TRBV4-3 and TRBJ1-2; D unresolved. V shed 0 bases and J shed 5 bases, with 16 bases lying between them. CDR3 length: 16 residues. CDR1 is LGHNA and CDR2 is YSLEER in the germline V gene. DNA of the CDR3: TGCGCCAGCAGCCAAGATGGATCACCTGGGGTTTATGGCTACACCTTC. It is translated as CASSQDGSPGVYGYTF.

V gene TRBV28 combines with J gene TRBJ2-3; 9 bases are shared with TRBD2. This CDR3 region has 16 residues. CDR1 and CDR2 (germline): MDHEN, SYDVKM. V was clipped by 2 bases and J by 2 bases; unmatched bases: 5. The CDR3 loop is CASSLIAGGYTDTQYF. Written as DNA, the CDR3 is TGTGCCAGCAGTTTAATTGCGGGGGGGTACACAGATACGCAGTATTTT.

In this sample, this clonotype turned up many times. The rearrangement links TRBV7-3 to TRBJ2-3, with 8 bases identical to TRBD2. Germline V lookup: CDR1 SGHTA, CDR2 FQGTGA. The CDR3 covers 14 residues. The J segment lost 3 bases and the V segment lost 5 bases, leaving 4 bases of the junction unmatched. Here the CDR3 reads CASSPGGATDTQYF. CDR3 nucleotides: TGTGCCAGCAGCCCGGGGGGGGCAACAGATACGCAGTATTTT.

This clonotype was detected a few times. V is TRBV29-1 and J is TRBJ1-2; the D gene is possibly TRBD1 (5 bases). From germline, CDR1 is SQVTM and CDR2 ANQGSEA. The CDR3 totals 15 residues. Trimming removed 4 bases at V and 2 bases at J, with 17 bases between. For the CDR3, the DNA is TGCAGCGTTGGGGGCCCCACAGGACTAAACTATGGCTACACCTTC. It is translated as CSVGGPTGLNYGYTF.

This rearrangement joins TRBV6-5 to TRBJ2-7, with D unresolved. The CDR3 contains 15 residues. Trimming left V 0 bases short and J 0 bases short, with 9 bases between. Per germline, CDR1 MNHEY and CDR2 SVGAGI. The CDR3 sequence is CASSYSQASSYEQYF. The CDR3 DNA sequence: TGTGCCAGCAGTTACTCGCAGGCAAGCTCCTACGAGCAGTACTTC.

This clonotype occurred a few times. The V gene is TRBV5-5, the J gene TRBJ1-2; D unclear. The CDR3 length is 14 residues. V was pared by 0 bases and J by 8 bases, with 14 bases between. From germline, CDR1 is SGHKS and CDR2 YYEKEE (reference sequence). The DNA for the CDR3 is TGTGCCAGCAGCTTGGAATCGGCCCTATGGGGCTACACCTTC. Residues: CASSLESALWGYTF. The whole variable domain, filled in from reference TRBV5-5 and TRBJ1-2, reads DAGVTQSPTHLIKTRGQQVTLRCSPISGHKSVSWYQQVLGQGPQFIFQYYEKEERGRGNFPDRFSARQFPNYSSELNVNALLLGDSALYLCASSLESALWGYTFGSGTRLTVV.

This clonotype was found a few times. The chain joins TRBV29-1 to TRBJ2-7, with D possibly TRBD1 on 7 matching bases. V lost 3 bases and J 3 bases, leaving 15 bases between the germline ends. Germline V gene sequence: CDR1 SQVTM, CDR2 ANQGSEA. The CDR3 runs 14 residues. The CDR3 nucleotides are TGCAGCGTTGAGGGAGGCCCAGGGGGCTACGAGCAGTACTTC. Translating gives CSVEGGPGGYEQYF.

The chain employs TRBV7-2 and TRBJ2-7; D unresolved. This CDR3 has 14 residues. Between the trimmed V and J ends, which lost 6 bases and 2 bases, there was a span of 14 bases. Per the germline V gene, CDR1 is SGHTA and CDR2 is FQGNSA. Here the CDR3 DNA reads TGTGCCAGCAGTCGGCACGGCGGTCCCTACGAGCAGTACTTC. As protein: CASSRHGGPYEQYF.

For this clonotype: The missing conserved phenylalanine or tryptophan at the end of this CDR3 makes a read error likely. CDR3 DNA: TGTGCCAGCAGCTTAGCCTGGGGGGCTCGTACCGGGGAGCTGTTTCTT. Its protein is CASSLAWGARTGELFL. This rearrangement joins TRBV7-8 to TRBJ2-2; D may correspond to TRBD1 or TRBD2 (6 bases each). This CDR3 spans 16 amino acids. Trimming left V 0 bases short and J 5 bases short, with 13 bases between. Germline CDR1 SGHVS, CDR2 FQNEAQ.

The genes are TRBV6-2 or TRBV6-3 and TRBJ2-5; weak D call: TRBD2 (6 bases). The germline V and J ends were trimmed by 7 bases and 5 bases, with 23 bases remaining between them. The CDR3 is made up of 16 amino acids. Germline loops: CDR1 MNHEY, CDR2 SVGEGT. The CDR3 here is CASIQTRGYLRETQYF. The CDR3 bases are TGTGCCAGCATTCAAACTCGGGGGTACCTGAGGGAGACCCAGTACTTC.

The rearrangement links TRBV13 to TRBJ2-2; 7 nucleotides agree with TRBD2. CDR3 length: 15 amino acids. Germline assignment: CDR1 PRHDT and CDR2 FYEKMQ (reference sequence). The V gene end was trimmed by 2 bases and the J gene end by 7 bases; junction bases not matched to a gene: 7. CDR3 residues: CASSLQRGAFGELFF. CDR3 nucleotide sequence: TGTGCCAGCAGCTTACAGCGGGGAGCATTCGGGGAGCTGTTTTTT.

The J gene is TRBJ1-1, the V gene TRBV7-3; D remains ambiguous. V lost 5 bases and J 1 base, leaving 11 bases between the germline ends. Germline loops: CDR1 SGHTA, CDR2 FQGTGA. The CDR3 sequence is 14 residues long. The CDR3 nucleotides read TGTGCCAGCAGCCCAGCGGTGGGGAACACTGAAGCTTTCTTT. Its protein is CASSPAVGNTEAFF.

This clonotype was seen only a few times. The chain employs TRBV7-2 and TRBJ2-3; 7 nucleotides line up with TRBD2. Losses at the gene ends were 2 bases for V and 2 bases for J; bases not matched to a gene: 7. The length of the CDR3 is 16 residues. Germline V gene data show CDR1 as SGHTA and CDR2 as FQGNSA. The CDR3 is CASSLLGGLTTDTQYF. The CDR3, as DNA: TGTGCCAGCAGCTTATTGGGGGGACTAACCACAGATACGCAGTATTTT.